This T cell receptor (beta chain) was sequenced in a study of blood T cell repertoires in COVID-19. Study details: Two negative PCRs, clearance, or symptom resolution were required of recovered Cohort 3 donors. From T cells, B-cell-depleted T cells, or PBMCs came the material, which was cDNA or gDNA.

Authors' processing steps: It was from reference gene primer amplification that nucleated cell counts were estimated. Produced via immunoSEQ multiplex PCR; TCRdb's table is partial and in-frame only. That table gives V, J and clone size, and the DNA gave D and trimming. The table records more than 300,000 clones, about 90% of them present only once. Participants were aged roughly 18 to 90 years from around 26 US areas. Trimming cost V 4 bases and J 5 bases, with 16 bases left between them. CDR3 length: 15 amino acids. In germline, CDR1 is WNHNN, CDR2 SYGVQD (reference sequence). The clonotype originates from a man aged 40-50 years in a cohort exposed to, infected with or recovered from COVID-19 (not recorded which). The chain has TRBV10-1 and TRBJ2-3, with D possibly being TRBD2 (6 bases). The sample was PBMCs or T cells enriched from blood (not recorded which). CDR3 loop: CASSAGAGPIDTQYF. CDR3 in DNA: TGCGCCAGCAGTGCGGGTGCGGGGCCGATAGATACGCAGTATTTT.